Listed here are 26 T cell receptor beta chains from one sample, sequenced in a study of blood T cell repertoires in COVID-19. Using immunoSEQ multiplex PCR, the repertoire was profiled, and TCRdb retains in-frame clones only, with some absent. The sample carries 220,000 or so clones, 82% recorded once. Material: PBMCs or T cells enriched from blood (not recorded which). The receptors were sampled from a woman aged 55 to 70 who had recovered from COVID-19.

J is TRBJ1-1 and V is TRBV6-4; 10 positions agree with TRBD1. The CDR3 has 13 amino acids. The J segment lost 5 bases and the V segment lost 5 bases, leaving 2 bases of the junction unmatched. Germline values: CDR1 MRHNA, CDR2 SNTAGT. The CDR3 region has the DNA TGTGCCAGCAGTCCGGGACAGGGGACTGAAGCTTTCTTT. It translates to CASSPGQGTEAFF.

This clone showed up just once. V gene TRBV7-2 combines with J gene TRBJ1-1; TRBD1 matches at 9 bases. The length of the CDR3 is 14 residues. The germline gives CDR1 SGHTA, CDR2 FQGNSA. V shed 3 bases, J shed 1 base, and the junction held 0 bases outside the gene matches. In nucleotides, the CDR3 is TGTGCCAGCAGCTTGACAGGGGGGAACACTGAAGCTTTCTTT. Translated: CASSLTGGNTEAFF.

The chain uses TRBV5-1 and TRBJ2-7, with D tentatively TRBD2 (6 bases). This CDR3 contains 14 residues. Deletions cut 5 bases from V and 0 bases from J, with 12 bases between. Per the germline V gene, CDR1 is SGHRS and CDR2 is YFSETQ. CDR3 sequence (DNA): TGCGCCAGCAGTTCTAGCGAGAGCTCCTACGAGCAGTACTTC. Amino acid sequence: CASSSSESSYEQYF. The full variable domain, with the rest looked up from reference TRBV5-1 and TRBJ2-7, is KAGVTQTPRYLIKTRGQQVTLSCSPISGHRSVSWYQQTPGQGLQFLFEYFSETQRNKGNFPGRFSGRQFSNSRSEMNVSTLELGDSALYLCASSSSESSYEQYFGPGTRLTVT.

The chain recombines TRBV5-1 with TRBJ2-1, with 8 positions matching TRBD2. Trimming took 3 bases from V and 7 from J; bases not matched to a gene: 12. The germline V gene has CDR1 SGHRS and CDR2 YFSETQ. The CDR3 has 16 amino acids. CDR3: CASSSSGTRTSNEQFF. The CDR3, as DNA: TGCGCCAGCAGCTCCTCCGGGACTAGAACTTCAAATGAGCAGTTCTTC.

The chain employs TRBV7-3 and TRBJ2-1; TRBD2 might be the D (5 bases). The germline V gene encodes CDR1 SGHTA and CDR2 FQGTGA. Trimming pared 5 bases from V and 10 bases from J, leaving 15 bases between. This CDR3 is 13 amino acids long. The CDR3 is CASSVAPGFEQFF. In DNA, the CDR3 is TGTGCCAGCAGCGTAGCCCCGGGGTTCGAGCAGTTCTTC. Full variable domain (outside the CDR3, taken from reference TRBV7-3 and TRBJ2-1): GAGVSQTPSNKVTEKGKYVELRCDPISGHTALYWYRQSLGQGPEFLIYFQGTGAADDSGLPNDRFFAVRPEGSVSTLKIQRTERGDSAVYLCASSVAPGFEQFFGPGTRLTVL.

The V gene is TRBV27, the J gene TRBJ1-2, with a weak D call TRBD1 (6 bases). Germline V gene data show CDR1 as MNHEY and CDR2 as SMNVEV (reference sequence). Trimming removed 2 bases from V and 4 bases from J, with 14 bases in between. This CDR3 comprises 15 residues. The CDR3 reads CASSLKAGEGYGYTF. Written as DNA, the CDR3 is TGTGCCAGCAGTTTAAAGGCAGGGGAAGGCTATGGCTACACCTTC.

The CDR3 spells CASSFQGYSNQPQHF. DNA of the CDR3: TGTGCCAGCAGTTTTCAGGGCTATAGCAATCAGCCCCAGCATTTT. This sequence joins TRBV27 and TRBJ1-5, with a tentative D call TRBD1 (5 bases). V was cut by 3 bases and J by 0 bases, with 9 bases left in between. The CDR3 consists of 15 residues. CDR1 is MNHEY, CDR2 SMNVEV, per germline (reference sequence).

CDR3 region: CASSALQGAGYGYTF. In nucleotides, the CDR3 is TGTGCCAGCAGTGCCTTACAGGGGGCGGGCTATGGCTACACCTTC. This chain joins TRBV25-1 and TRBJ1-2; 9 nucleotides align to TRBD1. J gave up 4 bases and V 4 bases, and 7 bases lay outside the gene matches. CDR1 and CDR2 (germline): MGHDK, SYGVNS. This CDR3 has 15 residues.

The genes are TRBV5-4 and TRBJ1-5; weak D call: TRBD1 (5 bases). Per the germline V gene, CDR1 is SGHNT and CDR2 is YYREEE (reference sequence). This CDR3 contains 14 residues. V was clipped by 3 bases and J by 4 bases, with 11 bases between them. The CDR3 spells CASSSAGGNQPQHF. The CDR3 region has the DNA TGTGCCAGCAGCTCCGCGGGGGGTAATCAGCCCCAGCATTTT. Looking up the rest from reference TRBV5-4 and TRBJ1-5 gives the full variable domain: ETGVTQSPTHLIKTRGQQVTLRCSSQSGHNTVSWYQQALGQGPQFIFQYYREEENGRGNFPPRFSGLQFPNYSSELNVNALELDDSALYLCASSSAGGNQPQHFGDGTRLSIL.

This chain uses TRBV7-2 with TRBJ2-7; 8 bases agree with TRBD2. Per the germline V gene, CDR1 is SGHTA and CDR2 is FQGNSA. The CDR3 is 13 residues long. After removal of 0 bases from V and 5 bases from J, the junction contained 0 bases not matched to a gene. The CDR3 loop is CASSLAGRDEQYF. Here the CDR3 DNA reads TGTGCCAGCAGCTTAGCCGGGAGGGACGAGCAGTACTTC.

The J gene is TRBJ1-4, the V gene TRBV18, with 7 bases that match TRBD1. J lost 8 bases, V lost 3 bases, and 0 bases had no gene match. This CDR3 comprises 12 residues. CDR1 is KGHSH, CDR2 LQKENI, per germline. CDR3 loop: CASSPGQEKLFF. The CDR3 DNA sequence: TGTGCCAGCTCACCGGGACAGGAAAAACTGTTTTTT.

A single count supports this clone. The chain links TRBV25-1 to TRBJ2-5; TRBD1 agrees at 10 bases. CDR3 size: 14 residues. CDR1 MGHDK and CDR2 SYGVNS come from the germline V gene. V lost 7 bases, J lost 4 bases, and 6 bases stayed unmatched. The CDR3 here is CASNPDRGLETQYF. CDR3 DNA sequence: TGTGCCAGCAACCCAGACAGGGGGCTAGAGACCCAGTACTTC.

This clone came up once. CDR3 DNA sequence: TGTGCCAGCAGCTGGACTAGCGGGTTGGGGGATACGCAGTATTTT. This sequence encodes CASSWTSGLGDTQYF. The V gene is TRBV27, the J gene TRBJ2-3, with 11 nucleotides matching TRBD2. Trimming at V came to 6 bases and at J to 6 bases, leaving 8 bases not matched to a gene. The CDR3 length is 15 residues. Germline CDR1 reads MNHEY; CDR2 reads SMNVEV (reference sequence).

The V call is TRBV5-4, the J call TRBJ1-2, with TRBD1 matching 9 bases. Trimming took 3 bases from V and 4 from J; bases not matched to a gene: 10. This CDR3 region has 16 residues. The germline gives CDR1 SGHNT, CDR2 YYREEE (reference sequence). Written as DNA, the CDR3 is TGTGCCAGCAGCTGGGGACAGGGCGAGAGTAGCTATGGCTACACCTTC. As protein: CASSWGQGESSYGYTF.

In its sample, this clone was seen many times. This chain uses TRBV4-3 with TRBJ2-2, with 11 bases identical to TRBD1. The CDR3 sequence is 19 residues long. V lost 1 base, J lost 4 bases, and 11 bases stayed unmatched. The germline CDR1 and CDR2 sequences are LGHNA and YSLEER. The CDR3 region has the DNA TGCGCCAGCAGCCAAGGAGGGAGGACAGGGGGCGCGGGCACCGGGGAGCTGTTTTTT. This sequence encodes CASSQGGRTGGAGTGELFF.

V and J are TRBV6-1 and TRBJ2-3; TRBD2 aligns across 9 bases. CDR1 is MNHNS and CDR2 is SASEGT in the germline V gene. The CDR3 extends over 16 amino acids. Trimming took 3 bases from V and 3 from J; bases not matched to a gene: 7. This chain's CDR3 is CASSERAGGRTDTQYF. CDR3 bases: TGTGCCAGCAGTGAGAGAGCGGGAGGAAGGACAGATACGCAGTATTTT.

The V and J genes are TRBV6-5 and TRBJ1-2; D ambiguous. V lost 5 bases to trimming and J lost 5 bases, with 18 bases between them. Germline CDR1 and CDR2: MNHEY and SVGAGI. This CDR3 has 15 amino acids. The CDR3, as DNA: TGTGCCAGCAGTCGGTATACCCGACTGGAATATGGCTACACCTTC. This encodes CASSRYTRLEYGYTF.

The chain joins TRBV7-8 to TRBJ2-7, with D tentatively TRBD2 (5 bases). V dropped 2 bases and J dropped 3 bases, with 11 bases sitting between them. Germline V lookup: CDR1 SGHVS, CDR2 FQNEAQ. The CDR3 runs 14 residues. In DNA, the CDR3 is TGTGCCAGCAGCTTAAGGGTCGAGGGCTACGAGCAGTACTTC. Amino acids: CASSLRVEGYEQYF. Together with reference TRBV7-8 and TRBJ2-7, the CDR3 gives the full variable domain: GAGVSQSPRYKVAKRGQDVALRCDPISGHVSLFWYQQALGQGPEFLTYFQNEAQLDKSGLPSDRFFAERPEGSVSTLKIQRTQQEDSAVYLCASSLRVEGYEQYFGPGTRLTVT.

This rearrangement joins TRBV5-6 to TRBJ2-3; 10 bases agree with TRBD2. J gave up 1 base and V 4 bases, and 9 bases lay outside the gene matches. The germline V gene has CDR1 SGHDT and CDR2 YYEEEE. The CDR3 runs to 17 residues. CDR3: CASSAIWGTSGTDTQYF. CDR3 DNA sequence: TGTGCCAGCAGCGCGATTTGGGGGACTAGCGGCACAGATACGCAGTATTTT.

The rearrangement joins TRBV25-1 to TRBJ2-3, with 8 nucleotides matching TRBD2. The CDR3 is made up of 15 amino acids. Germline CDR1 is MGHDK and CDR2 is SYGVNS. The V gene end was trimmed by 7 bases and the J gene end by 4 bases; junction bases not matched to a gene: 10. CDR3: CASTRTSSGADTQYF. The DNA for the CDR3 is TGTGCCAGCACCCGGACAAGTAGCGGGGCAGATACGCAGTATTTT.

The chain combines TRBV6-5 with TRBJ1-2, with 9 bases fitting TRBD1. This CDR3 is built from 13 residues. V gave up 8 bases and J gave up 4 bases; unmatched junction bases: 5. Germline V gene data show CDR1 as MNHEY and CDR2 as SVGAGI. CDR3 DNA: TGTGCCAGCCGGGACAGGGAGCTCTATGGCTACACCTTC. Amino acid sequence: CASRDRELYGYTF.

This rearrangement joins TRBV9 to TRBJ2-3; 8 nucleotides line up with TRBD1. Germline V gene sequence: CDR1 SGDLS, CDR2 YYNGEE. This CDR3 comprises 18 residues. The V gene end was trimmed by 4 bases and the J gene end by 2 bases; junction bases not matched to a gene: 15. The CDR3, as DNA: TGTGCCAGCAGCAAGTCGTTCGGACAGGGAAGAATCACAGATACGCAGTATTTT. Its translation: CASSKSFGQGRITDTQYF.

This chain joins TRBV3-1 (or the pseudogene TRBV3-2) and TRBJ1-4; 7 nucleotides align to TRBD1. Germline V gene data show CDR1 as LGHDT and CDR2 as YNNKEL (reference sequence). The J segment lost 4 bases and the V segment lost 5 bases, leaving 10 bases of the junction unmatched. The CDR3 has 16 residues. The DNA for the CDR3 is TGTGCCAGCAGCAAGTTTAAGACAGGGTTTAATGAAAAACTGTTTTTT. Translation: CASSKFKTGFNEKLFF.

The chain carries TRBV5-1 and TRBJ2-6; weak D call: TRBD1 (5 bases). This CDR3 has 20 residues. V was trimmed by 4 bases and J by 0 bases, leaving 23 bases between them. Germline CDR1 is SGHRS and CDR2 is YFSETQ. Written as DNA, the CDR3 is TGCGCCAGCAGCCCATGGCCCGGTGACAGCCTTGGCTCTGGGGCCAACGTCCTGACTTTC. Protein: CASSPWPGDSLGSGANVLTF.

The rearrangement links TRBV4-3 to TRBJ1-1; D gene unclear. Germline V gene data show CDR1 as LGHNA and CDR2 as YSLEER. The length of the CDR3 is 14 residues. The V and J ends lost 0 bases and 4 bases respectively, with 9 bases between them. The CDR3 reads CASSQEGGSTEAFF. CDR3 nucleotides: TGCGCCAGCAGCCAAGAAGGCGGGAGCACTGAAGCTTTCTTT.

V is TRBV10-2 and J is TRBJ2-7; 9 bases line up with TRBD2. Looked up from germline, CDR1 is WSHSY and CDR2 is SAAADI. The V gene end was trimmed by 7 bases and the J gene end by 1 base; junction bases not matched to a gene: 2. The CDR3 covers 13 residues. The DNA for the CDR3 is TGCGCCAGCACGGCGGGAGGGTCCTACGAGCAGTACTTC. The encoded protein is CASTAGGSYEQYF.